These 2 T cell receptor beta chains were all obtained from the same sample, sequenced in a study of tumor-infiltrating lymphocytes in primary liver carcinoma. Germline DNA was extracted too, while blood RNA derived from unsorted whole blood. TCR beta cDNA came from around 500 ng total RNA, primed with a constant-region primer. Amplification in three nested multiplex PCR rounds with slightly modified ARM-PCR gave rise to TCR beta libraries. Two initial PCR rounds of approximately 10 cycles each paired TRBV1-TRBV30 forward primers with a C-beta reverse primer. In TCRdb, the multiplex PCR reads were re-called with MiXCR into one record per CDR3 protein. The sample yields about 210,000 distinct CDR3 sequences, roughly two thirds seen once. Sequencing used peripheral blood. These receptors originate from a woman aged 55-69 years with primary liver carcinoma and hepatitis B virus infection.

This clonotype was seen a handful of times. The CDR3: CASSPGTQGAIYNEQFF. The DNA of the CDR3 is TGCGCCAGCAGCCCGGGGACCCAGGGGGCTATCTACAATGAGCAGTTCTTC. The chain carries TRBV5-1 and TRBJ2-1; 8 bases agree with TRBD1. Germline V lookup: CDR1 SGHRS, CDR2 YFSETQ. The CDR3 is 17 amino acids. V lost 4 bases and J lost 3; bases outside the gene matches: 12.

Details on this clonotype: It may be a read error: a sequence one base away is much more abundant. The rearrangement uses TRBV6-5 and TRBJ2-5, with TRBD1 matching 10 bases. V lost 5 bases and J lost 2; bases outside the gene matches: 2. CDR3 size: 14 residues. Germline loops: CDR1 MNHEY, CDR2 SVGAGI. The CDR3 spells CASSKDRGQETQYF. DNA for the CDR3: TGTGCCAGCAGTAAGGACAGGGGGCAAGAGACCCAGTACTTC.